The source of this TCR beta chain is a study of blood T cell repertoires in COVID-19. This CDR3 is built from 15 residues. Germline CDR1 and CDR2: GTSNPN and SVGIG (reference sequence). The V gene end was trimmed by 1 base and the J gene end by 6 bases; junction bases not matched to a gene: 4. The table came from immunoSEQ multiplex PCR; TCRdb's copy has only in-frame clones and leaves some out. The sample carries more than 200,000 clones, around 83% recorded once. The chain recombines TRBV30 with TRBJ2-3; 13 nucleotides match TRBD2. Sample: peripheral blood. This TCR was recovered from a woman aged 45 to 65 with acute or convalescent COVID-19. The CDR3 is CAWSGLAGGRDTQYF. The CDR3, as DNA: TGTGCCTGGAGTGGACTAGCGGGAGGCAGGGATACGCAGTATTTT.